This TCR beta chain was profiled in a study of blood T cell repertoires in COVID-19. Germline lookup yields CDR1 LGHDT and CDR2 YNNKEL (reference sequence). Trimming at V came to 4 bases and at J to 5 bases, leaving 3 bases not matched to a gene. CDR3 length equals 15 residues. Original analysis: Amplification of reference gene primers provided the estimated nucleated cell counts. Only in-frame clones appear in the TCRdb table, and some are missing; sequencing was by immunoSEQ multiplex PCR. V, J and clone size reflect that table, while D and trimming were determined from the DNA. This table has 120,000 to 150,000 clones, 75% to 85% appearing once.

This sequence joins TRBV3-1 (or the pseudogene TRBV3-2) and TRBJ2-1; 12 bases line up with TRBD2. The sequence derives from a woman in her 50s in a cohort sampled during active or convalescent COVID-19. Sequencing was performed on peripheral blood. CDR3 sequence: CASSRLAGENNEQFF. CDR3 coding DNA: TGTGCCAGCAGCCGACTAGCGGGGGAAAACAATGAGCAGTTCTTC.